This is a list of T cell receptor beta chains from one sample in a study of blood T cell repertoires in COVID-19. Libraries were prepared by immunoSEQ multiplex PCR; TCRdb keeps only in-frame clonotypes and omits some of them. The table has roughly 170,000 clones, about 72% seen once. Sequencing input: PBMCs or T cells enriched from blood (not recorded which). The receptors derive from a woman aged 45 to 65 who had recovered from COVID-19. Each CDR3 is given with its conserved first and last residue. A D gene is named only where the DNA matches it firmly. Size tells how often a clone was seen (once, few, many) or the class of an expanded clone, and some rows leave it out.

j_call clone_size d_call v_call cdr3_nt cdr3_aa
TRBJ1-1 - TRBD1 TRBV10-1 TGCGCCAGCAGTGATAGGGACAGGGCCTTGAACACTGAAGCTTTCTTT CASSDRDRALNTEAFF
TRBJ2-5 - TRBD2 TRBV18 TGTGCCAGCTCACCACGGTCGGTGGCCTCCATGGGAGGGGAGACCCAGTACTTC CASSPRSVASMGGETQYF
TRBJ1-5 few - TRBV10-3 TGTGCCATCAGTGACCTCGGTAGCAATCAGCCCCAGCATTTT CAISDLGSNQPQHF
TRBJ2-1 - TRBD2 TRBV30 TGTGCCTGGGGGCATCGGCTAGCGGGAGACAATGAGCAGTTCTTC CAWGHRLAGDNEQFF
TRBJ2-7 - - TRBV27 TGTGCCAGCAGCCCAGCCGGGTCAAACTACGAGCAGTACTTC CASSPAGSNYEQYF
TRBJ2-5 - TRBD2 TRBV24-1 TGTGCCACCAGTGATGGGACTAGCGGGATCAGAGAGACCCAGTACTTC CATSDGTSGIRETQYF
TRBJ2-1 - TRBD2 TRBV5-4 TGTGCCAGCAGCTTCTCTAGCGGGAGCCTCGAGCTCGAGCAGTTCTTC CASSFSSGSLELEQFF
TRBJ2-5 once TRBD2 TRBV27 TGTGCCAGCAGTTTACGGGGAGGGCGTCAAGAGACCCAGTACTTC CASSLRGGRQETQYF
TRBJ2-7 - - TRBV5-5 TGTGCCAGCAGCTTGGCCCAGGGGCCACTCGAGCAGTACTTC CASSLAQGPLEQYF
TRBJ2-3 - - TRBV9 TGTGCCAGCAGCGCCCTACAGCGGGGCACAGATACGCAGTATTTT CASSALQRGTDTQYF
TRBJ1-5 few - TRBV7-8 TGTGCCAGCAGCTCGGCGGGGTACAATCAGCCCCAGCATTTT CASSSAGYNQPQHF
TRBJ1-1 - TRBD1 TRBV30 TGTGCCTGGAAGAGATCAGGGACAGGGGGGACTGAAGCTTTCTTT CAWKRSGTGGTEAFF
TRBJ1-1 - - TRBV5-1 TGCGCCAGCAGCTCCATCCTAAATCGCGACAGCCGCACTGAAGCTTTCTTT CASSSILNRDSRTEAFF
TRBJ1-2 - TRBD1 TRBV3-1/TRBV3-2 TGTGCCAGCAGCCCGCGACAGGGGCCGGGGGACTATGGCTACACCTTC CASSPRQGPGDYGYTF
TRBJ2-7 - - TRBV3-1/TRBV3-2 TGTGCCAGCAGCACCAAGTCCTTAGTCGCGCAGTACTTC CASSTKSLVAQYF
TRBJ2-7 few TRBD1 TRBV27 TGTGCCAGCAGTTTACAGGGACAGGGGGTATACGAGCAGTACTTC CASSLQGQGVYEQYF
TRBJ2-2 - TRBD1 TRBV28 TGTGCCAGCAGCCCTGCGGGACAGGGGTTAATCGGGGAGCTGTTTTTT CASSPAGQGLIGELFF
TRBJ2-7 - TRBD1 TRBV28 TGTGCCAGCAGACCTCCGGGACAGGGGACCTACGAGCAGTACTTC CASRPPGQGTYEQYF
TRBJ2-3 few TRBD2 TRBV11-3 TGTGCCAGCAGCCTATCTAGCGGACCCACAGATACGCAGTATTTT CASSLSSGPTDTQYF
TRBJ2-3 - - TRBV7-3 TGTGCCAGCAGCTTAAGAGCCCCAGATACGCAGTATTTT CASSLRAPDTQYF
TRBJ2-1 once - TRBV7-6 TGTGCCAGCAGCTCGAACCTCGGGTCGATCGGGGGCTCCTACAATGAGCAGTTCTTC CASSSNLGSIGGSYNEQFF
TRBJ1-2 once - TRBV9 TGTGCCAGCAGCACCCAGCGCGGTGGCTACACCTTC CASSTQRGGYTF
TRBJ2-5 - - TRBV3-1/TRBV3-2 TGTGCCAGCAGCCAAGCTGGGGGCTCGGAGACCCAGTACTTC CASSQAGGSETQYF